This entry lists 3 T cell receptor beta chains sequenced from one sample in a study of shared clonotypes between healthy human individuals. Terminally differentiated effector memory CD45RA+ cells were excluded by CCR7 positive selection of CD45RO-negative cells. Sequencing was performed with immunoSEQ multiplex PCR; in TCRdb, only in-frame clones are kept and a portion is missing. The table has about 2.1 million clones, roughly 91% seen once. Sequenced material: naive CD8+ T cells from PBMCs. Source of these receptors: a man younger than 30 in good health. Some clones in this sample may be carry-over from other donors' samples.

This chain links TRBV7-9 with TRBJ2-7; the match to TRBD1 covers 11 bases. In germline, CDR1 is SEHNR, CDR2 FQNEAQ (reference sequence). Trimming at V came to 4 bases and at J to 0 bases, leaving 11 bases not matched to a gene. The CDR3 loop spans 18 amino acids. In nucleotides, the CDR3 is TGTGCCAGCAGCTCCTTCGGACAGGGGGCGCGTGTCTCCTACGAGCAGTACTTC. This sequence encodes CASSSFGQGARVSYEQYF.

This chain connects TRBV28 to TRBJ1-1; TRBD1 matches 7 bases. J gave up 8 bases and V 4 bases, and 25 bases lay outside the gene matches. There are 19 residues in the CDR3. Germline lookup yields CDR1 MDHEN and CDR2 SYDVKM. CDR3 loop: CASSSTPPTGWIVGWEAFF. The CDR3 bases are TGTGCCAGCAGTTCCACCCCCCCGACAGGGTGGATAGTAGGGTGGGAAGCTTTCTTT. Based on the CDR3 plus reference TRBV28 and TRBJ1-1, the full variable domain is DVKVTQSSRYLVKRTGEKVFLECVQDMDHENMFWYRQDPGLGLRLIYFSYDVKMKEKGDIPEGYSVSREKKERFSLILESASTNQTSMYLCASSSTPPTGWIVGWEAFFGQGTRLTVV.

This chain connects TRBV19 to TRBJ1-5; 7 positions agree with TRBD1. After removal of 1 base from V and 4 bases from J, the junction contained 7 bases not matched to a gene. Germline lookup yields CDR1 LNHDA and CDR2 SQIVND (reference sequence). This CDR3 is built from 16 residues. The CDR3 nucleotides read TGTGCCAGTAGTATAGCGACAGGGTTAAATAATCAGCCCCAGCATTTT. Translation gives CASSIATGLNNQPQHF.